A single sample is the source of the 16 T cell receptor beta chains below, sequenced in a study of blood T cell repertoires in COVID-19. TCRdb keeps only in-frame clones here, not all; method: immunoSEQ multiplex PCR. The sample lists around 59,000 clones; 75% to 85% were seen once. What was sequenced was peripheral blood. These receptors were taken from a man in his 60s with acute or convalescent COVID-19.

V gene TRBV6-5 combines with J gene TRBJ1-6; 7 bases map to TRBD1. Germline CDR1 is MNHEY and CDR2 is SVGAGI. Trimming took 2 bases from V and 8 from J; bases not matched to a gene: 3. The CDR3 length is 14 residues. The CDR3 spells CASSYRTGDSPLHF. The CDR3, as DNA: TGTGCCAGCAGTTACAGGACAGGAGATTCACCCCTCCACTTT.

This CDR3 is CASSPRTRNTEAFF. CDR3 coding DNA: TGTGCCAGCAGTCCCAGGACAAGGAACACTGAAGCTTTCTTT. The chain is built from TRBV27 and TRBJ1-1; tentative D call: TRBD1 (5 bases). The CDR3 has 14 amino acids. V gave up 5 bases and J gave up 1 base, with 11 bases separating them. Germline loops: CDR1 MNHEY, CDR2 SMNVEV (reference sequence).

This clone was found many times. The V gene is TRBV3-1 (or the pseudogene TRBV3-2), the J gene TRBJ2-6; D possibly corresponds to TRBD1 (5 bases). Per germline, CDR1 LGHDT and CDR2 YNNKEL (reference sequence). V lost 7 bases to trimming and J lost 7 bases, with 11 bases between them. CDR3 length: 13 amino acids. The CDR3 nucleotides are TGTGCCAGCACTCGTCAGGGAGCCAACGTCCTGACTTTC. Encoded protein: CASTRQGANVLTF.

V is TRBV5-6 and J is TRBJ2-1, with D possibly matching TRBD1 (6 bases). V was cut by 0 bases and J by 11 bases, with 9 bases left in between. Germline V lookup: CDR1 SGHDT, CDR2 YYEEEE. The CDR3 consists of 12 residues. CDR3 loop: CASSLATGQQFF. The CDR3 DNA follows: TGTGCCAGCAGCTTGGCCACAGGGCAGCAGTTCTTC.

This clone is a singleton in its sample. The chain uses TRBV28 and TRBJ2-5, with TRBD2 identical over 7 bases. CDR1 and CDR2 (germline): MDHEN, SYDVKM. V lost 8 bases and J lost 3; bases outside the gene matches: 6. The CDR3 contains 13 residues. CDR3 region: CASSAGREETQYF. The CDR3 DNA follows: TGTGCCAGCTCGGCAGGGAGGGAAGAGACCCAGTACTTC. Drawing the rest from reference TRBV28 and TRBJ2-5, the complete variable domain is DVKVTQSSRYLVKRTGEKVFLECVQDMDHENMFWYRQDPGLGLRLIYFSYDVKMKEKGDIPEGYSVSREKKERFSLILESASTNQTSMYLCASSAGREETQYFGPGTRLLVL.

The rearrangement uses TRBV19 and TRBJ2-2; 7 bases align to TRBD1. The V gene's germline CDR1 is LNHDA and CDR2 SQIVND (reference sequence). J was trimmed by 3 bases and V by 5 bases; bases with no gene match: 6. The CDR3 runs 15 residues. CDR3 in amino acids: CASSFGGQDTGELFF. DNA for the CDR3: TGTGCCAGTAGTTTCGGAGGACAGGACACCGGGGAGCTGTTTTTT. Full variable domain (missing parts from reference TRBV19 and TRBJ2-2): DGGITQSPKYLFRKEGQNVTLSCEQNLNHDAMYWYRQDPGQGLRLIYYSQIVNDFQKGDIAEGYSVSREKKESFPLTVTSAQKNPTAFYLCASSFGGQDTGELFFGEGSRLTVL.

The chain links TRBV5-1 to TRBJ2-3, with TRBD2 matching 11 bases. V shed 4 bases, J shed 5 bases, and the junction held 6 bases outside the gene matches. The germline gives CDR1 SGHRS, CDR2 YFSETQ. CDR3 length: 15 residues. Written as DNA, the CDR3 is TGCGCCAGCAGCGTTACTAGCGGGGGTTTAGATACGCAGTATTTT. Translating gives CASSVTSGGLDTQYF.

The rearrangement uses TRBV9 and TRBJ1-1, with D perhaps TRBD1 (5 bases). CDR3 length: 15 amino acids. Trimming left V 0 bases short and J 1 base short, with 10 bases between. Germline CDR1 reads SGDLS; CDR2 reads YYNGEE. CDR3 region: CASSVDGRANTEAFF. CDR3 DNA sequence: TGTGCCAGCAGCGTAGATGGCAGGGCGAACACTGAAGCTTTCTTT.

The chain joins TRBV19 to TRBJ1-1; D might be TRBD1 (5 bases). The germline gives CDR1 LNHDA, CDR2 SQIVND (reference sequence). This CDR3 is 14 amino acids long. Trimming shortened V by 6 bases and J by 0 bases, and 11 bases separated the two germline ends. In DNA, the CDR3 is TGTGCCAGTAGCTTCGCGGGGGTGAACACTGAAGCTTTCTTT. This translates into CASSFAGVNTEAFF.

The rearrangement joins TRBV19 to TRBJ1-1; a possible D gene is TRBD1 (6 bases). The germline V and J ends were trimmed by 6 bases and 5 bases, with 16 bases remaining between them. The CDR3 totals 14 residues. CDR1 and CDR2 (germline): LNHDA, SQIVND (reference sequence). This CDR3 is CASSLFQGTTEAFF. The CDR3 DNA is TGTGCCAGTAGCCTATTCCAGGGGACGACTGAAGCTTTCTTT.

The V gene is TRBV19, the J gene TRBJ2-1; 7 nucleotides agree with TRBD1. This CDR3 contains 15 residues. V gave up 11 bases and J gave up 10 bases; unmatched junction bases: 20. The germline V gene has CDR1 LNHDA and CDR2 SQIVND (reference sequence). The CDR3 region is CAASRLGQHTREQFF. CDR3 coding DNA: TGTGCCGCCAGTAGATTGGGACAGCATACAAGGGAGCAGTTCTTC.

In this sample, this clone turned up once. The CDR3 nucleotides are TGTGCCAGCAGGGATAGCGGGGGGGCAACAGATACGCAGTATTTT. It specifies CASRDSGGATDTQYF. The V call is TRBV6-5, the J call TRBJ2-3, with 11 bases aligning to TRBD2. The V and J ends lost 6 bases and 3 bases, in that order; junction bases with no gene match: 5. This CDR3 is 15 amino acids long. Germline CDR1 and CDR2: MNHEY and SVGAGI.

V and J are TRBV19 and TRBJ2-2; TRBD1 aligns across 7 bases. The V gene end was trimmed by 7 bases and the J gene end by 5 bases; junction bases not matched to a gene: 4. The CDR3 is made up of 13 amino acids. CDR1 and CDR2 (germline): LNHDA, SQIVND (reference sequence). The CDR3 DNA sequence: TGTGCCAGTAAGGGGGCCGGTACCGGGGAGCTGTTTTTT. It encodes CASKGAGTGELFF. Using reference TRBV19 and TRBJ2-2 for the parts outside the CDR3, the full variable domain is DGGITQSPKYLFRKEGQNVTLSCEQNLNHDAMYWYRQDPGQGLRLIYYSQIVNDFQKGDIAEGYSVSREKKESFPLTVTSAQKNPTAFYLCASKGAGTGELFFGEGSRLTVL.

This clone occurred a few times. The chain has TRBV6-4 and TRBJ2-2; 8 positions agree with TRBD2. V lost 3 bases, J lost 1 base, and 1 base stayed unmatched. CDR1 MRHNA and CDR2 SNTAGT come from the germline V gene. CDR3 size: 15 residues. CDR3 DNA sequence: TGTGCCAGCAGTGAGCGGGGGGAGAACACCGGGGAGCTGTTTTTT. Translating it yields CASSERGENTGELFF.

The rearrangement joins TRBV6-5 to TRBJ1-2, with 10 bases fitting TRBD1. The CDR3 sequence is 14 residues long. The ends lost 8 bases at V and 3 bases at J; junction bases unmatched: 6. Germline assignment: CDR1 MNHEY and CDR2 SVGAGI. CDR3 DNA: TGTGCCAGCTTTGGGACAGGGGTCCACTATGGCTACACCTTC. It encodes CASFGTGVHYGYTF.

This clone appeared once. The chain combines TRBV29-1 with TRBJ1-5, with a tentative D call TRBD1 (5 bases). Trimming stripped 4 bases from V and 6 bases from J, with 13 bases between. CDR1 is SQVTM, CDR2 ANQGSEA, per germline. CDR3 size: 13 residues. The CDR3 region is CSVVSRVSQPQHF. CDR3 DNA: TGCAGCGTTGTGAGCAGGGTGAGTCAGCCCCAGCATTTT. Variable domain in full (rest from reference TRBV29-1 and TRBJ1-5): SAVISQKPSRDICQRGTSLTIQCQVDSQVTMMFWYRQQPGQSLTLIATANQGSEATYESGFVIDKFPISRPNLTFSTLTVSNMSPEDSSIYLCSVVSRVSQPQHFGDGTRLSIL.